A single sample is the source of the 21 T cell receptor beta chains below, sequenced in a study of beta chain features in type 1 diabetes. Antigens for these TCRs are unknown. Study-wide points: All four CD4+ subsets from Type 1 diabetes patients carried moderately but significantly shorter TCRB CDR3s.

TCRB transcripts that were expressed got sequenced, as all of the isolated RNA had been reverse transcribed. Profiled with immunoSEQ multiplex PCR; TCRdb holds only in-frame clones, not every one. This table has some 150,000 clones, about an eighth appearing once. Sequenced input: central memory CD4+ T cells from blood. The source is a man between 18 and 35 years old with type 1 diabetes.

The J gene is TRBJ2-7, the V gene TRBV27; perhaps TRBD1 as D (6 bases). With 8 bases removed from V and 5 bases from J, the gap between germline ends came to 16 bases. CDR1 is MNHEY, CDR2 SMNVEV, per germline (reference sequence). The CDR3 loop spans 13 amino acids. CDR3 nucleotide sequence: TGTGCCAGCGGGTCCTGGACAGAGGACGAGCAGTACTTC. This encodes CASGSWTEDEQYF.

This clone was seen a few times. The gene calls are TRBV10-3 and TRBJ1-5; D is unclear. V shed 0 bases and J shed 3 bases, with 6 bases lying between them. The length of the CDR3 is 14 residues. Germline CDR1 is ENHRY and CDR2 is SYGVKD. DNA for the CDR3: TGTGCCATCAGTGAGTCTGGTTACAATCAGCCCCAGCATTTT. Its translation is CAISESGYNQPQHF.

This chain joins TRBV10-3 and TRBJ2-3; a weak D match, TRBD1 (6 bases). CDR1 and CDR2 from the germline V gene are ENHRY and SYGVKD. This CDR3 has 15 amino acids. Trimming took off 8 bases at V and 0 bases at J, with 15 bases between the two ends. In DNA, the CDR3 is TGTGCCATCCGGAAACAGGGCCTTAGCACAGATACGCAGTATTTT. This sequence encodes CAIRKQGLSTDTQYF.

The gene calls are TRBV2 and TRBJ1-6; 8 bases are shared with TRBD1. CDR3 length: 14 residues. Unmatched junction bases numbered 2, after V lost 4 bases and J lost 6 bases. Germline V gives CDR1 SNHLY, CDR2 FYNNEI. The CDR3 loop is CASSVDRANSPLHF. CDR3 coding DNA: TGTGCCAGCAGTGTGGACAGGGCTAATTCACCCCTCCACTTT.

This sequence joins TRBV7-8 and TRBJ1-1; TRBD1 agrees at 7 bases. With V trimmed by 5 bases and J by 1 base, 4 bases remained unmatched. The CDR3 has 14 amino acids. CDR1 and CDR2 from the germline V gene are SGHVS and FQNEAQ. This chain's CDR3 is CASSLGTANTEAFF. CDR3 bases: TGTGCCAGCAGCCTGGGGACAGCGAACACTGAAGCTTTCTTT. The full variable domain, with the rest looked up from reference TRBV7-8 and TRBJ1-1, is GAGVSQSPRYKVAKRGQDVALRCDPISGHVSLFWYQQALGQGPEFLTYFQNEAQLDKSGLPSDRFFAERPEGSVSTLKIQRTQQEDSAVYLCASSLGTANTEAFFGQGTRLTVV.

The sample holds a few counts of this clone. The J gene is TRBJ1-2, the V gene TRBV7-9; the D gene is possibly TRBD1 (5 bases). Germline V lookup: CDR1 SEHNR, CDR2 FQNEAQ (reference sequence). The V end was cut by 3 bases, the J end by 4 bases, with 15 bases between. CDR3 length: 15 amino acids. This chain's CDR3 is CASSFRGGRFYGYTF. As DNA, the CDR3 is TGTGCCAGCAGCTTTCGGGGCGGACGTTTCTATGGCTACACCTTC.

This clone appeared a few times. This chain connects TRBV6-5 to TRBJ1-1; weak D call: TRBD1 (5 bases). V was shortened by 5 bases and J by 2 bases, with 12 bases between the two germline ends. The CDR3 covers 14 residues. The germline gives CDR1 MNHEY, CDR2 SVGAGI. CDR3 nucleotides: TGTGCCAGCAGTACCGGGACTTCTAACACTGAAGCTTTCTTT. Its protein product is CASSTGTSNTEAFF.

This clone has a single count. The CDR3 sequence: CASSYGQGEAFF. In nucleotides, the CDR3 is TGTGCCAGCAGCTACGGACAGGGCGAAGCTTTCTTT. The genes are TRBV11-2 and TRBJ1-1; 8 bases map to TRBD1. V lost 4 bases and J lost 8; bases outside the gene matches: 3. The germline CDR1 and CDR2 sequences are SGHAT and FQNNGV. The CDR3 sequence is 12 residues long.

The chain links TRBV29-1 to TRBJ2-7; a possible D gene is TRBD2 (5 bases). CDR1 is SQVTM, CDR2 ANQGSEA, per germline. The CDR3 is made up of 14 amino acids. V was pared by 3 bases and J by 0 bases, with 12 bases between. CDR3 in DNA: TGCAGCGTTGATGAGAGCGGCACCTCCTACGAGCAGTACTTC. Translation: CSVDESGTSYEQYF.

The sample holds many counts of this clone. The chain combines TRBV10-2 with TRBJ2-3, with D unclear. Trimming took off 2 bases at V and 6 bases at J, with 3 bases between the two ends. The CDR3 extends over 11 amino acids. CDR1 and CDR2 from the germline V gene are WSHSY and SAAADI. The CDR3 nucleotides read TGCGCCAGCAGTGAGCGGGATACGCAGTATTTT. Protein: CASSERDTQYF.

The V gene is TRBV23-1, the J gene TRBJ1-5; the D is unclear. TRBV23-1 is treated as an ORF (open reading frame) with a function not yet certain. The CDR3 is 18 residues long. Between the trimmed V and J ends, which lost 5 bases and 7 bases, there was a span of 27 bases. The CDR3 DNA follows: TGCGCCAGCAGTAACCCCTCCAGGAGGACGGTCTCGAAGCAGCCCCAGCATTTT. It translates to CASSNPSRRTVSKQPQHF.

The chain carries TRBV14 and TRBJ1-5; D perhaps matches TRBD1 (5 bases). CDR1 SGHDN and CDR2 FVKESK come from the germline V gene. The CDR3 loop spans 18 amino acids. V lost 0 bases to trimming and J lost 0 bases, with 15 bases between them. The CDR3 spells CASSQEEAKGTSNQPQHF. CDR3 bases: TGTGCCAGCAGCCAAGAAGAGGCAAAGGGGACTAGCAATCAGCCCCAGCATTTT. Full variable domain (missing parts from reference TRBV14 and TRBJ1-5): EAGVTQFPSHSVIEKGQTVTLRCDPISGHDNLYWYRRVMGKEIKFLLHFVKESKQDESGMPNNRFLAERTGGTYSTLKVQPAELEDSGVYFCASSQEEAKGTSNQPQHFGDGTRLSIL.

This clone has only a few counts. In DNA form, the CDR3 reads TGTGCCAGCAGTTACGTCGTACAGGGTATCAACGAGCAGTACTTC. Amino acids: CASSYVVQGINEQYF. The chain recombines TRBV6-5 with TRBJ2-7; a possible D gene is TRBD1 (6 bases). V gave up 2 bases and J gave up 5 bases, with 16 bases separating them. The length of the CDR3 is 15 residues. The germline gives CDR1 MNHEY, CDR2 SVGAGI.

This chain connects TRBV7-2 to TRBJ1-2, with 9 nucleotides matching TRBD1. Germline V gene sequence: CDR1 SGHTA, CDR2 FQGNSA. The CDR3 has 13 residues. The V and J ends lost 5 bases and 8 bases, in that order; junction bases with no gene match: 6. CDR3 sequence (DNA): TGTGCCAGCAGCCTGGACAGGGGCGGAGGCTACACCTTC. It translates to CASSLDRGGGYTF.

The chain has TRBV18 and TRBJ1-2; D possibly corresponds to TRBD1 (5 bases). V lost 3 bases and J lost 7, with 18 bases in between. The CDR3 loop spans 15 amino acids. Germline CDR1 and CDR2: KGHSH and LQKENI. The CDR3 DNA reads as TGTGCCAGCTCACCCGACTTTGGCAGGGAAGCTGGCTACACCTTC. It translates to CASSPDFGREAGYTF.

This chain connects TRBV5-8 to TRBJ2-2; D is unresolved. Germline CDR1 is SGHTS and CDR2 is YDEGEE. The V end lost 6 bases, the J end lost 7 bases, and 7 bases lay between the germline ends. The CDR3 extends over 11 amino acids. The CDR3 bases are TGTGCCAGCACCCACGTCGGGGAGCTGTTTTTT. The encoded protein is CASTHVGELFF.

This clone was found a few times. The V and J genes are TRBV18 and TRBJ2-7; D possibly corresponds to TRBD2 (6 bases). The CDR3 has 14 residues. Per germline, CDR1 KGHSH and CDR2 LQKENI. The V gene lost 10 bases and the J gene lost 2 bases, with 18 bases spanning the gap. As DNA, the CDR3 is TGTGCCACTACTATGGGGGGACGGGCCTACGAGCAGTACTTC. Encoded protein: CATTMGGRAYEQYF.

The V call is TRBV28, the J call TRBJ2-7; 7 bases match TRBD1. With 7 bases clipped from V and 2 bases from J, the junction kept 11 bases outside the gene matches. CDR1 is MDHEN and CDR2 is SYDVKM in the germline V gene. The CDR3 totals 15 residues. As DNA, the CDR3 is TGTGCCAGCACCAGCGCCGGGACAGACACCTACGAGCAGTACTTC. It codes for CASTSAGTDTYEQYF.

With regard to this clone: The same CDR3 can be traced to other DNA sequences in this sample. The chain joins TRBV29-1 to TRBJ2-7, with TRBD2 matching 7 bases. Germline CDR1 and CDR2: SQVTM and ANQGSEA. The J segment lost 0 bases and the V segment lost 1 base, leaving 6 bases of the junction unmatched. The length of the CDR3 is 15 residues. CDR3 amino acids: CSVEAPGGSSYEQYF. CDR3 sequence (DNA): TGCAGCGTTGAAGCTCCGGGGGGTTCCTCCTACGAGCAGTACTTC.

This clone was seen a few times. The chain is built from TRBV7-9 and TRBJ2-3; D might be TRBD1 (5 bases). CDR1 and CDR2 from the germline V gene are SEHNR and FQNEAQ (reference sequence). This CDR3 contains 14 residues. V lost 0 bases and J lost 4, with 8 bases in between. CDR3 amino acids: CASSLAQGSDTQYF. In nucleotides, the CDR3 is TGTGCCAGCAGCTTAGCCCAGGGTTCAGATACGCAGTATTTT.

This sequence joins TRBV4-2 and TRBJ2-4; D gene uncertain. The CDR3 runs to 17 residues. Germline V gene lookup returns CDR1 LGHNA and CDR2 YNFKEQ. V lost 0 bases, J lost 0 bases, and 12 bases lay in between. The CDR3 sequence: CASSQEGPSLAKNIQYF. CDR3 in DNA: TGTGCCAGCAGCCAAGAGGGTCCCTCCCTAGCCAAAAACATTCAGTACTTC.